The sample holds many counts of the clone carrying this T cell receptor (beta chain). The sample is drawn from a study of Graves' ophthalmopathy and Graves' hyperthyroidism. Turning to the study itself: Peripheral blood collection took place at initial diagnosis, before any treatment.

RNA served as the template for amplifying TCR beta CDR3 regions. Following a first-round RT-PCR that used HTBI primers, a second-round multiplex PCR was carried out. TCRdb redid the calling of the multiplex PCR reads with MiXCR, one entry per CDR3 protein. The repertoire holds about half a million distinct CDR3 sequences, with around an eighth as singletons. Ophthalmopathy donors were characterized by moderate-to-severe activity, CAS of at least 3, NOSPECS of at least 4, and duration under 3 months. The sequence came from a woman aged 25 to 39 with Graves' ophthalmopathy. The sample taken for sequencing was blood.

The CDR3 nucleotides read TGTGCCACCAGCAGAGAGGACAGGGTGAGCGCTGAAGCTTTCTTT. The encoded protein is CATSREDRVSAEAFF. This chain joins TRBV15 and TRBJ1-1; 8 bases fit TRBD1. CDR3 size: 15 residues. The V segment lost 0 bases and the J segment 6 bases; nucleotides outside the gene matches: 6. Germline assignment: CDR1 LNHNV and CDR2 YYDKDF (reference sequence).